A single sample gave rise to the 18 T cell receptor beta chains below, sequenced in a study of blood T cell repertoires in COVID-19. Produced via immunoSEQ multiplex PCR; TCRdb's table is partial and in-frame only. Among around 60,000 clones, 90% were seen once, and the ten largest hold more than 6.5%. What was sequenced was peripheral blood. Every receptor here comes from a human donor with active COVID-19. The donor label of this sample is uncertain.

The chain carries TRBV5-4 and TRBJ1-6, with D maybe TRBD1 (6 bases). The CDR3 spans 15 residues. V was trimmed by 4 bases and J by 8 bases, leaving 16 bases between them. Per the germline V gene, CDR1 is SGHNT and CDR2 is YYREEE (reference sequence). The chain's CDR3 is CASSTGGGLDSPLHF. In nucleotides, the CDR3 is TGTGCCAGCAGCACCGGGGGGGGGCTTGATTCACCCCTCCACTTT.

The J gene is TRBJ2-3, the V gene TRBV7-2, with TRBD2 as a possible D gene (7 bases). Germline lookup yields CDR1 SGHTA and CDR2 FQGNSA. V gave up 7 bases and J gave up 7 bases, with 18 bases separating them. CDR3 length: 14 amino acids. The CDR3 protein is CASIPRGAPYTQYF. CDR3 nucleotides: TGTGCCAGCATCCCCCGGGGGGCCCCCTATACGCAGTATTTT.

The chain couples TRBV19 to TRBJ1-5; D is uncertain. Trimming removed 6 bases at V and 0 bases at J, with 18 bases between. Germline V gene sequence: CDR1 LNHDA, CDR2 SQIVND (reference sequence). CDR3 size: 17 residues. CDR3 amino acids: CASSPPLSGYSNQPQHF. CDR3 DNA sequence: TGTGCCAGTAGCCCCCCGTTGTCAGGTTATAGCAATCAGCCCCAGCATTTT. Using reference TRBV19 and TRBJ1-5 for the parts outside the CDR3, the full variable domain is DGGITQSPKYLFRKEGQNVTLSCEQNLNHDAMYWYRQDPGQGLRLIYYSQIVNDFQKGDIAEGYSVSREKKESFPLTVTSAQKNPTAFYLCASSPPLSGYSNQPQHFGDGTRLSIL.

The chain employs TRBV4-1 and TRBJ2-1, with TRBD2 as a possible D gene (6 bases). CDR1 MGHRA and CDR2 YSYEKL come from the germline V gene. The CDR3 covers 16 residues. V dropped 0 bases and J dropped 0 bases, with 9 bases sitting between them. The CDR3 DNA sequence: TGCGCCAGCAGCCAAGATAGCGGCCCCTCCTACAATGAGCAGTTCTTC. It encodes CASSQDSGPSYNEQFF.

Within the sample, this clone is medium-sized. The J gene is TRBJ1-5, the V gene TRBV5-4, with 11 bases identical to TRBD1. This CDR3 contains 15 residues. V shed 2 bases and J 4 bases; nucleotides not matched to a gene: 2. Germline CDR1 is SGHNT and CDR2 is YYREEE (reference sequence). This chain's CDR3 is CASSFGTGGNQPQHF. Here the CDR3 DNA reads TGTGCCAGCAGCTTCGGGACAGGGGGAAATCAGCCCCAGCATTTT.

The CDR3, as DNA: TGTGCCAGCAGCGCCCTAGCGGGAGGGCCGGATGAGCAGTTCTTC. Its protein is CASSALAGGPDEQFF. This chain connects TRBV6-5 to TRBJ2-1, with 12 bases aligning to TRBD2. The CDR3 runs 15 residues. V trimming: 6 bases; J trimming: 8 bases; junction bases outside the gene matches: 8. In germline, CDR1 is MNHEY, CDR2 SVGAGI.

This clone has only a few counts. The chain has TRBV14 and TRBJ2-7, with D perhaps TRBD2 (6 bases). The CDR3 is 14 residues long. V shed 0 bases and J shed 7 bases, with 13 bases lying between them. CDR1 and CDR2 (germline): SGHDN, FVKESK. The CDR3 loop is CASSQDLSGREQYF. CDR3 in DNA: TGTGCCAGCAGCCAAGATCTATCAGGGAGGGAGCAGTACTTC.

This clone was picked up a small number of times. This rearrangement joins TRBV10-3 to TRBJ1-6; weak D call: TRBD1 (6 bases). CDR1 and CDR2 from the germline V gene are ENHRY and SYGVKD. There are 14 residues in the CDR3. The ends were cut back, 3 bases at V and 7 bases at J, with 10 bases in the middle. The DNA for the CDR3 is TGTGCCATCAGTGAACAGGGCTTCAATTCACCCCTCCACTTT. This encodes CAISEQGFNSPLHF.

The V call is TRBV30, the J call TRBJ1-5; TRBD1 agrees at 9 bases. V trimming: 4 bases; J trimming: 6 bases; junction bases outside the gene matches: 7. Looked up from germline, CDR1 is GTSNPN and CDR2 is SVGIG (reference sequence). The CDR3 extends over 14 amino acids. The CDR3 sequence: CAWNMDRGGQPQHF. The DNA of the CDR3 is TGTGCCTGGAATATGGACAGGGGAGGTCAGCCCCAGCATTTT.

The sample holds one count of this clone. The chain links TRBV30 to TRBJ1-3; TRBD1 agrees at 7 bases. The CDR3 has 18 residues. Germline V lookup: CDR1 GTSNPN, CDR2 SVGIG (reference sequence). The ends lost 0 bases at V and 1 base at J; junction bases unmatched: 12. CDR3 amino acids: CAWSVRGGRGFSGNTIYF. For the CDR3, the DNA is TGTGCCTGGAGTGTACGGGGCGGCAGGGGGTTTTCTGGAAACACCATATATTTT.

The chain is built from TRBV11-2 and TRBJ1-5; 7 nucleotides agree with TRBD1. This CDR3 comprises 19 residues. V shed 1 base, J shed 1 base, and the junction held 13 bases outside the gene matches. Germline CDR1 SGHAT, CDR2 FQNNGV. The CDR3 region has the DNA TGTGCCAGCAGCTTAGCCCAGGGGTTGGGGACAGCAAGCAATCAGCCCCAGCATTTT. Its protein is CASSLAQGLGTASNQPQHF.

The chain has TRBV3-1 (or the pseudogene TRBV3-2) and TRBJ1-5; TRBD1 agrees at 7 bases. The CDR3 runs 17 residues. CDR1 is LGHDT and CDR2 is YNNKEL in the germline V gene (reference sequence). V gave up 4 bases and J gave up 2 bases; unmatched junction bases: 11. The chain's CDR3 is CASSRQLRTGRNQPQHF. CDR3 coding DNA: TGTGCCAGCAGCCGCCAACTCCGGACAGGCCGCAATCAGCCCCAGCATTTT.

The chain uses TRBV19 and TRBJ2-2; perhaps TRBD2 as D (5 bases). This CDR3 spans 16 amino acids. Trimming pared 5 bases from V and 6 bases from J, leaving 19 bases between. Germline CDR1 and CDR2: LNHDA and SQIVND (reference sequence). The CDR3 spells CASSALPGSGAGELFF. Here the CDR3 DNA reads TGTGCCAGTAGTGCCTTACCGGGAAGCGGTGCCGGGGAGCTGTTTTTT.

The rearrangement uses TRBV11-2 and TRBJ1-2; TRBD1 matches 9 bases. CDR3 length: 14 amino acids. Looked up from germline, CDR1 is SGHAT and CDR2 is FQNNGV. Trimming took 7 bases from V and 4 from J; bases not matched to a gene: 7. The chain's CDR3 is CASTDRGFSYGYTF. Here the CDR3 DNA reads TGTGCCAGCACTGACAGGGGGTTTAGCTATGGCTACACCTTC. The variable domain in full, completed from reference TRBV11-2 and TRBJ1-2, reads EAGVAQSPRYKIIEKRQSVAFWCNPISGHATLYWYQQILGQGPKLLIQFQNNGVVDDSQLPKDRFSAERLKGVDSTLKIQPAKLEDSAVYLCASTDRGFSYGYTFGSGTRLTVV.

This CDR3 is CASSVEQGGEQFF. As DNA, the CDR3 is TGTGCCAGCAGCGTAGAGCAGGGGGGTGAGCAGTTCTTC. J is TRBJ2-1 and V is TRBV9, with D maybe TRBD1 (7 bases). The CDR3 runs 13 residues. Germline CDR1 and CDR2: SGDLS and YYNGEE. V gave up 0 bases and J gave up 9 bases, with 10 bases separating them. The entire variable domain, with the rest obtained from reference TRBV9 and TRBJ2-1, is as follows: DSGVTQTPKHLITATGQRVTLRCSPRSGDLSVYWYQQSLDQGLQFLIQYYNGEERAKGNILERFSAQQFPDLHSELNLSSLELGDSALYFCASSVEQGGEQFFGPGTRLTVL.

J is TRBJ1-6 and V is TRBV7-3, with 7 bases aligning to TRBD1. The CDR3 runs 14 residues. Germline V CDR1 and CDR2: SGHTA, FQGTGA. V lost 5 bases to trimming and J lost 6 bases; unmatched junction nucleotides: 4. The CDR3 DNA follows: TGTGCCAGCAGCCTCCGGGACAGTAATTCACCCCTCCACTTT. This translates into CASSLRDSNSPLHF.

The rearrangement joins TRBV7-8 to TRBJ2-7; a weak D match, TRBD1 (5 bases). In germline, CDR1 is SGHVS, CDR2 FQNEAQ. CDR3 size: 13 residues. V shed 5 bases and J shed 5 bases, with 13 bases lying between them. The CDR3 region is CASSRRTTHEQYF. The CDR3 DNA is TGTGCCAGCAGCCGTCGGACAACCCACGAGCAGTACTTC. Drawing the rest from reference TRBV7-8 and TRBJ2-7, the complete variable domain is GAGVSQSPRYKVAKRGQDVALRCDPISGHVSLFWYQQALGQGPEFLTYFQNEAQLDKSGLPSDRFFAERPEGSVSTLKIQRTQQEDSAVYLCASSRRTTHEQYFGPGTRLTVT.

The table lists this clone with a few counts. V is TRBV5-4 and J is TRBJ1-2; TRBD1 aligns across 9 bases. The CDR3 runs to 15 residues. Germline lookup yields CDR1 SGHNT and CDR2 YYREEE (reference sequence). V was clipped by 2 bases and J by 2 bases; unmatched bases: 4. This chain's CDR3 is CASSLRGQGNYGYTF. The CDR3 nucleotides are TGTGCCAGCAGCTTACGTGGACAGGGGAACTATGGCTACACCTTC.